This T cell receptor beta chain was captured by sequencing in a study of cytomegalovirus exposure and HLA in healthy donors. General observations from the study: Among donors in an Asian-associated ancestry cluster, a later analysis reportedly found fewer N-insertions than the roughly 670-donor mean. According to the study, roughly 160 TCR beta chains were cytomegalovirus-associated. In terms of immune exposure information, only CMV serostatus was available.

This CDR3 has 19 residues. V was trimmed by 1 base and J by 2 bases, leaving 23 bases between them. The germline gives CDR1 SGHRS, CDR2 YFSETQ. Notes on this clone: Its target is unknown.

The PCR ran on 60 Vbeta and 13 Jbeta primers. The data were produced by immunoSEQ multiplex PCR, yet TCRdb's version contains in-frame clones alone and is incomplete. The profile shows roughly 140,000 clones, around 75% of them singletons. Sequenced input: PBMCs. This TCR was sampled from a woman aged 40 to 50 in good health and CMV-seronegative. V and J are TRBV5-1 and TRBJ2-3; perhaps TRBD2 as D (7 bases). CDR3 sequence: CASSLFPRGRIDDTDTQYF. CDR3 DNA: TGCGCCAGCAGCTTGTTTCCGCGGGGGCGCATCGACGACACAGATACGCAGTATTTT. Drawing the rest from reference TRBV5-1 and TRBJ2-3, the complete variable domain is KAGVTQTPRYLIKTRGQQVTLSCSPISGHRSVSWYQQTPGQGLQFLFEYFSETQRNKGNFPGRFSGRQFSNSRSEMNVSTLELGDSALYLCASSLFPRGRIDDTDTQYFGPGTRLTVL.